The 21 T cell receptor beta chains listed next were all sequenced from one sample in a study of a mutant IDH1 vaccine in newly diagnosed glioma. Generated by immunoSEQ multiplex PCR, the TCRdb table keeps only in-frame clones and is missing some. The data contain 20,000 to 25,000 clones, roughly 88% of them singletons. As for time point: baseline, week 1 (first vaccination visit). The treatment here: pre-vaccination baseline after standard-of-care therapy. The specimen comprised PBMCs, sampled from a glioma patient treated with radiotherapy, temozolomide or both. All receptors come from a man aged 35 to 55 with glioma.

The chain couples TRBV2 to TRBJ1-3, with 7 bases lining up with TRBD1. The J segment lost 8 bases and the V segment lost 3 bases, leaving 7 bases of the junction unmatched. The CDR3 loop spans 14 amino acids. Germline-derived CDR1 and CDR2 are SNHLY and FYNNEI. The CDR3 nucleotides read TGTGCCAGCAGTGAGGGAGGGGGCGCGTACACCATATATTTT. Its protein is CASSEGGGAYTIYF.

This clone was seen once. The V gene is TRBV7-2, the J gene TRBJ1-4, with D possibly TRBD1 on 5 matching bases. The CDR3 runs 17 residues. Germline V gene sequence: CDR1 SGHTA, CDR2 FQGNSA. V dropped 1 base and J dropped 1 base, with 13 bases sitting between them. The CDR3 DNA follows: TGTGCCAGCAGCTTAGGCCAGGGAATGGAAACTAATGAAAAACTGTTTTTT. This translates into CASSLGQGMETNEKLFF.

This chain joins TRBV6-1 and TRBJ2-7, with D maybe TRBD2 (6 bases). The V end lost 7 bases, the J end lost 6 bases, and 19 bases lay between the germline ends. The CDR3 contains 14 residues. Germline CDR1 is MNHNS and CDR2 is SASEGT. CDR3 sequence: CASTTGLTGGEQYV. In DNA, the CDR3 is TGTGCCAGCACCACGGGACTGACTGGGGGCGAGCAGTACGTC.

This chain joins TRBV7-9 and TRBJ2-5, with 14 bases matching TRBD2. After removal of 5 bases from V and 7 bases from J, the junction contained 9 bases not matched to a gene. Germline V CDR1 and CDR2: SEHNR, FQNEAQ (reference sequence). CDR3 size: 16 residues. The CDR3 DNA follows: TGTGCCAGCAGCCCCGGACTAGCGGGGGGAGAGCGGACCCAGTACTTC. As protein: CASSPGLAGGERTQYF.

This sequence joins TRBV5-6 and TRBJ2-3, with TRBD1 matching 10 bases. The junction had 3 bases not matched to a gene; V was cut back by 0 bases and J by 2 bases. Germline V lookup: CDR1 SGHDT, CDR2 YYEEEE. This CDR3 has 16 amino acids. The CDR3 DNA reads as TGTGCCAGCAGCTTGGCCGGGACAGGGGCCACAGATACGCAGTATTTT. Its protein product is CASSLAGTGATDTQYF.

J is TRBJ1-4 and V is TRBV19; 7 nucleotides match TRBD1. Looked up from germline, CDR1 is LNHDA and CDR2 is SQIVND (reference sequence). This CDR3 is built from 16 residues. V shed 7 bases, J shed 4 bases, and the junction held 12 bases outside the gene matches. The CDR3 loop is CASTVATGRGNEKLFF. CDR3 sequence (DNA): TGTGCCAGTACGGTTGCGACAGGGAGGGGTAATGAAAAACTGTTTTTT.

The table lists this clone with a count of one. V is TRBV28 and J is TRBJ2-5, with D perhaps given as TRBD1 or TRBD2 (5 bases each). Germline lookup yields CDR1 MDHEN and CDR2 SYDVKM. The CDR3 covers 16 residues. Trimming took off 6 bases at V and 2 bases at J, with 19 bases between the two ends. DNA for the CDR3: TGTGCCAGCAGCCCGGGGACGGGGCCGTTGCAAGAGACCCAGTACTTC. This encodes CASSPGTGPLQETQYF. Full variable domain (remainder filled in from reference TRBV28 and TRBJ2-5): DVKVTQSSRYLVKRTGEKVFLECVQDMDHENMFWYRQDPGLGLRLIYFSYDVKMKEKGDIPEGYSVSREKKERFSLILESASTNQTSMYLCASSPGTGPLQETQYFGPGTRLLVL.

DNA of the CDR3: TGCGCCAGCAGCTCAGAGACTTTGAACACTGAAGCTTTCTTT. Translating gives CASSSETLNTEAFF. V gene TRBV5-1 combines with J gene TRBJ1-1; D not certain. This CDR3 is 14 amino acids long. V lost 3 bases and J 0 bases, leaving 9 bases between the germline ends. Germline assignment: CDR1 SGHRS and CDR2 YFSETQ.

In its sample, this clone was seen a few times. This chain connects TRBV7-6 to TRBJ1-1, with 7 bases that match TRBD1. Unmatched junction bases numbered 5, after V lost 4 bases and J lost 3 bases. The CDR3 consists of 14 residues. Germline CDR1 reads SGHVS; CDR2 reads FNYEAQ. The CDR3 region is CASSSQGWDTEAFF. CDR3 bases: TGTGCCAGCAGCTCACAGGGGTGGGACACTGAAGCTTTCTTT.

The chain couples TRBV4-1 to TRBJ2-3; D is unclear. CDR3 length equals 17 residues. CDR1 MGHRA and CDR2 YSYEKL come from the germline V gene. The V end lost 0 bases, the J end lost 4 bases, and 17 bases lay between the germline ends. The DNA of the CDR3 is TGCGCCAGCAGCCAAGATGGGGTTGGAACCCTCGCAGATACGCAGTATTTT. Protein: CASSQDGVGTLADTQYF.

CDR3 in amino acids: CASSFTVNTEAFF. DNA of the CDR3: TGTGCCAGCAGTTTCACAGTCAACACTGAAGCTTTCTTT. This rearrangement joins TRBV5-5 to TRBJ1-1; D uncertain. The CDR3 has 13 amino acids. The V gene lost 5 bases and the J gene lost 2 bases, with 10 bases spanning the gap. The germline gives CDR1 SGHKS, CDR2 YYEKEE (reference sequence).

This clone was seen only once. The chain links TRBV2 to TRBJ1-4; 7 bases map to TRBD1. The CDR3 covers 15 residues. CDR1 is SNHLY, CDR2 FYNNEI, per germline. V lost 5 bases to trimming and J lost 7 bases; unmatched junction nucleotides: 10. In DNA form, the CDR3 reads TGTGCCAGCAGTAACCAACAGGGGATGGGTGAAAAACTGTTTTTT. Its translation is CASSNQQGMGEKLFF.

This clone appeared a single time. The chain uses TRBV2 and TRBJ1-5, with D possibly being TRBD1 (6 bases). The V gene's germline CDR1 is SNHLY and CDR2 FYNNEI. Trimming removed 8 bases at V and 3 bases at J, with 17 bases between. This CDR3 has 15 residues. The CDR3 nucleotides read TGTGCCAGCTCCCCGGGGGCACTTGCCAATCAGCCCCAGCATTTT. Translation: CASSPGALANQPQHF.

This chain joins TRBV27 and TRBJ2-1; D could derive from TRBD1 or TRBD2 (5 bases each). There are 13 residues in the CDR3. Germline V gene sequence: CDR1 MNHEY, CDR2 SMNVEV (reference sequence). The V gene lost 8 bases and the J gene lost 5 bases, with 13 bases spanning the gap. In DNA, the CDR3 is TGTGCCAGCCGGGACCGAACTAACAATGAGCAGTTCTTC. Its translation is CASRDRTNNEQFF.

The chain carries TRBV5-6 and TRBJ2-7; D is possibly TRBD2 (5 bases). CDR1 is SGHDT and CDR2 is YYEEEE in the germline V gene. Trimming took off 2 bases at V and 0 bases at J, with 9 bases between the two ends. The CDR3 length is 14 residues. This CDR3 is CASSFISASYEQYF. The CDR3 region has the DNA TGTGCCAGCAGCTTTATTAGCGCCTCCTACGAGCAGTACTTC.

This chain joins TRBV30 and TRBJ1-2; possible D gene TRBD1, 5 bases. Germline CDR1 and CDR2: GTSNPN and SVGIG (reference sequence). Trimming removed 8 bases at V and 8 bases at J, with 15 bases between. This CDR3 has 11 residues. CDR3 sequence: CAGGLGGGYTF. DNA for the CDR3: TGTGCCGGGGGACTGGGCGGGGGCTACACCTTC.

This sequence joins TRBV7-2 and TRBJ2-1; D gene ambiguous. Trimming pared 3 bases from V and 5 bases from J, leaving 11 bases between. CDR1 and CDR2 from the germline V gene are SGHTA and FQGNSA. The CDR3 has 14 amino acids. In DNA, the CDR3 is TGTGCCAGCAGCTTGTCTCGGCAGAACAATGAGCAGTTCTTC. Translation gives CASSLSRQNNEQFF.

V gene TRBV11-3 combines with J gene TRBJ2-2; D might be TRBD1 or TRBD2, each matching 5 bases. The CDR3 contains 14 residues. Per germline, CDR1 SGHNT and CDR2 YENEEA. Trimming removed 1 base at V and 5 bases at J, with 8 bases between. The DNA of the CDR3 is TGTGCCAGCAGCTTAGGAGGGGTGACCGGGGAGCTGTTTTTT. This encodes CASSLGGVTGELFF.

The chain is built from TRBV6-6 and TRBJ1-1, with D possibly TRBD1 on 6 matching bases. The V end was cut by 7 bases, the J end by 3 bases, with 9 bases between. The CDR3 loop spans 12 amino acids. From germline, CDR1 is MNHNY and CDR2 SVGAGI (reference sequence). Written as DNA, the CDR3 is TGTGCCAGCATCGACAGGTACACTGAAGCTTTCTTT. This gives the protein CASIDRYTEAFF.

This clone is medium-sized. This chain links TRBV27 with TRBJ2-3; the match to TRBD2 covers 12 bases. V lost 3 bases, J lost 1 base, and 11 bases stayed unmatched. This CDR3 region has 19 residues. Germline-derived CDR1 and CDR2 are MNHEY and SMNVEV (reference sequence). This CDR3 reads CASSLGGLAGVGRTDTQYF. In DNA form, the CDR3 reads TGTGCCAGCAGTTTGGGGGGACTAGCGGGCGTGGGACGCACAGATACGCAGTATTTT.

V is TRBV18 and J is TRBJ2-3; TRBD1 matches at 9 bases. Germline values: CDR1 KGHSH, CDR2 LQKENI. The CDR3 is 16 amino acids. J lost 3 bases, V lost 3 bases, and 7 bases had no gene match. The DNA for the CDR3 is TGTGCCAGCTCACCTTTCGCGGGACAGGGAACAGATACGCAGTATTTT. This codes for CASSPFAGQGTDTQYF.